The TCR beta chain described here comes from a study of blood T cell repertoires in COVID-19. This CDR3 is built from 13 residues. Deletions cut 5 bases from V and 7 bases from J, with 14 bases between. In germline, CDR1 is MNHEY, CDR2 SMNVEV (reference sequence). The table came from immunoSEQ multiplex PCR; TCRdb's copy has only in-frame clones and leaves some out. The sample contains some 100,000 clones, just over 85% of which appear only once. The rearrangement links TRBV27 to TRBJ1-2; D ambiguous. Sequenced input: PBMCs or T cells enriched from blood (not recorded which). This clonotype was sampled from a woman between 45 and 65 years old who had recovered from COVID-19. CDR3: CASSPDRGTGYTF. CDR3 DNA: TGTGCCAGCAGTCCGGACCGGGGTACTGGCTACACCTTC.